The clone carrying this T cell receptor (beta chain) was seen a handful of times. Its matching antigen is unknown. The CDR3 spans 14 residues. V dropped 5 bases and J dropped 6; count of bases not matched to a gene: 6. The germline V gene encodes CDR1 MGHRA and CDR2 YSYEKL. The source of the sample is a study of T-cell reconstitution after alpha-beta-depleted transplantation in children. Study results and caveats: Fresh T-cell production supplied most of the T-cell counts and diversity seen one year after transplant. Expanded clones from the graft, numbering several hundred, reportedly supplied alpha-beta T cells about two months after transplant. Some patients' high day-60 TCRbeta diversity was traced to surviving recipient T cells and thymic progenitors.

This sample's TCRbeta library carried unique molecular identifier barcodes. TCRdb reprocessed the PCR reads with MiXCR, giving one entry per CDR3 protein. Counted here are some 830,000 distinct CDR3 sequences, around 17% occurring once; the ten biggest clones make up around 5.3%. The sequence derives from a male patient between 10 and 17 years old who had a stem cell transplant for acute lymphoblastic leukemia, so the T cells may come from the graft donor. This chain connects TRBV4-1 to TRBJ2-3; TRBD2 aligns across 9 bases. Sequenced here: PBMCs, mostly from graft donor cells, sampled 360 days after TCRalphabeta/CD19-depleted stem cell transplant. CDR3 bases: TGCGCCAGCAGCGCCCGGACTAGCGACGATACGCAGTATTTT. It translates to CASSARTSDDTQYF.